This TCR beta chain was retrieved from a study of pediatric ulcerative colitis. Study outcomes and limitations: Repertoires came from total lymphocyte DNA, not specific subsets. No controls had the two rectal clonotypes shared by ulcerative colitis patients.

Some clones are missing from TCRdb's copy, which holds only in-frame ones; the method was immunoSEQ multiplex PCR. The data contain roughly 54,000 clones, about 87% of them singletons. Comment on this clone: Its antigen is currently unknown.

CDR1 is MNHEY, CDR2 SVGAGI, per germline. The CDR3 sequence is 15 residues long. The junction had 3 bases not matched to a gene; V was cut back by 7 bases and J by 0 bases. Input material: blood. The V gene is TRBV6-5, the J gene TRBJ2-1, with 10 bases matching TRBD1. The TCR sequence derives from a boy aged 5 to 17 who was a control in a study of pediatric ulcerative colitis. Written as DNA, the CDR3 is TGTGCCAGCAATGGACAGGGGGGCTCCTACAATGAGCAGTTCTTC. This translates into CASNGQGGSYNEQFF.